One sample yielded the 9 T cell receptor beta chains listed below, sequenced in a study of early T cells in non-severe SARS-CoV-2 infection. TCRdb reprocessed the 5' RACE reads via MiXCR and lists one record per CDR3 protein. The data show approximately 28,000 distinct CDR3 sequences, with 5% to 6.5% seen just once and 34% held by the top ten. The specimen was whole blood, collected at baseline. Receptor source: an adult who was a healthcare worker with PCR-confirmed SARS-CoV-2 infection or an uninfected control (not recorded which).

This clonotype was seen at least ten times. V gene TRBV9 combines with J gene TRBJ2-1, with 7 nucleotides matching TRBD1. The CDR3 contains 14 residues. Looked up from germline, CDR1 is SGDLS and CDR2 is YYNGEE. V shed 2 bases and J 9 bases; nucleotides not matched to a gene: 8. CDR3 nucleotides: TGTGCCAGCAGCGTCGCCTACAGGGGACGTGAGCAGTTCTTC. Protein product: CASSVAYRGREQFF.

This clonotype was counted many times. The chain joins TRBV20-1 to TRBJ2-7, with D possibly TRBD2 on 5 matching bases. The length of the CDR3 is 15 residues. The ends were cut back, 3 bases at V and 2 bases at J, with 17 bases in the middle. CDR1 and CDR2 from the germline V gene are DFQATT and SNEGSKA (reference sequence). Here the CDR3 DNA reads TGCAGTGCTAGGACTACGGACGGATACCCCTACGAGCAGTACTTC. This sequence encodes CSARTTDGYPYEQYF.

This clonotype showed up just a few times. V gene TRBV7-2 combines with J gene TRBJ2-1, with 9 bases lining up with TRBD2. Germline V gene data show CDR1 as SGHTA and CDR2 as FQGNSA. This CDR3 region has 15 residues. J was trimmed by 10 bases and V by 5 bases; bases with no gene match: 12. CDR3 residues: CASSITSGPRREQFF. The CDR3 coding sequence is TGTGCCAGCAGCATAACTAGCGGGCCACGCCGGGAGCAGTTCTTC.

The sample holds many counts of this clonotype. This chain joins TRBV3-1 and TRBJ1-4, with D possibly matching TRBD1 (6 bases). With 4 bases removed from V and 5 bases from J, the gap between germline ends came to 26 bases. The CDR3 totals 19 residues. CDR1 and CDR2 from the germline V gene are LGHDT and YNNKEL (reference sequence). As DNA, the CDR3 is TGTGCCAGCAGCCTTCTCGCTTCCCGGGACAAGCTACCGAATGAAAAACTGTTTTTT. Translating gives CASSLLASRDKLPNEKLFF.

This clonotype appeared many times. The V gene is TRBV18, the J gene TRBJ2-1; a possible D gene is TRBD1 (5 bases). Trimming removed 4 bases from V and 5 bases from J, with 15 bases in between. This CDR3 has 15 residues. Germline CDR1 reads KGHSH; CDR2 reads LQKENI. The CDR3 bases are TGTGCCAGCTCACACAGGCTCCAAGGGGACAATGAGCAGTTCTTC. Its translation: CASSHRLQGDNEQFF.

This clonotype appeared many times. The CDR3 region is CASRRQGRDTGELFF. The CDR3, as DNA: TGTGCCAGCCGTAGACAGGGAAGGGACACCGGGGAGCTGTTTTTT. This chain connects TRBV2 to TRBJ2-2; 7 bases line up with TRBD1. After removal of 8 bases from V and 3 bases from J, the junction contained 9 bases not matched to a gene. The CDR3 consists of 15 residues. In germline, CDR1 is SNHLY, CDR2 FYNNEI. Together with reference TRBV2 and TRBJ2-2, the CDR3 gives the full variable domain: EPEVTQTPSHQVTQMGQEVILRCVPISNHLYFYWYRQILGQKVEFLVSFYNNEISEKSEIFDDQFSVERPDGSNFTLKIRSTKLEDSAMYFCASRRQGRDTGELFFGEGSRLTVL.

Only a few counts were recorded for this clonotype. The V call is TRBV7-2, the J call TRBJ1-6; no clear D gene. Germline V gene sequence: CDR1 SGHTA, CDR2 FQGNSA. The CDR3 consists of 16 residues. Trimming stripped 2 bases from V and 7 bases from J, with 15 bases between. The CDR3 DNA follows: TGTGCCAGCAGCTTATTGGTGGCCCCCGGGAATTCACCCCTCCACTTT. Translated: CASSLLVAPGNSPLHF.

This clonotype was seen repeatedly, ten times or more. CDR3 sequence reads: CASSTTRQGWTGELFF. The DNA for the CDR3 is TGTGCCAGCAGCACAACTCGGCAGGGTTGGACCGGGGAGCTGTTTTTT. This chain connects TRBV3-1 to TRBJ2-2; weak D call: TRBD1 (5 bases). Germline CDR1 and CDR2: LGHDT and YNNKEL (reference sequence). Trimming removed 5 bases at V and 5 bases at J, with 18 bases between. This CDR3 contains 16 residues.

This clonotype was recorded a few times. The chain has TRBV7-2 and TRBJ1-2; D unresolved. Per germline, CDR1 SGHTA and CDR2 FQGNSA. V lost 5 bases to trimming and J lost 3 bases, with 16 bases between them. The CDR3 length is 15 residues. The CDR3 here is CASSTLTYSYYGYTF. CDR3 coding DNA: TGTGCCAGCAGCACACTGACCTATTCCTACTATGGCTACACCTTC.